Sequencing of this T cell receptor beta chain was carried out in a study of T cell changes during pregnancy in multiple sclerosis. The assay was immunoSEQ multiplex PCR, and TCRdb's table has in-frame clones only and misses some. The data show around 80,000 clones, around 90% seen once. V was shortened by 2 bases and J by 1 base, with 11 bases between the two germline ends. The CDR3 spans 15 residues. Germline loops: CDR1 MNHNY, CDR2 SVGAGI (reference sequence). The receptor was derived from a female donor with multiple sclerosis, enrolled in a pregnancy study. The sequencing used peripheral blood, collected before pregnancy. This rearrangement joins TRBV6-6 to TRBJ2-5, with D tentatively TRBD1 (5 bases). The CDR3 region has the DNA TGTGCCAGCAGTTACCCGCAGGGTGGCCAAGAGACCCAGTACTTC. This encodes CASSYPQGGQETQYF.